The rows below give T cell receptor beta chains drawn from one sample of a study of PD-1 blockade in classical Hodgkin lymphoma. Data came from immunoSEQ multiplex PCR; TCRdb stores just in-frame clones and leaves some out. This table has some 21,000 clones, around three quarters appearing once. This specimen consisted of peripheral blood mononuclear cells (PBMCs), obtained before the second cycle of nivolumab. These receptors originate from a human donor with classical Hodgkin lymphoma. CDR3s include the opening cysteine and the closing phenylalanine or tryptophan. A D gene is named only where the DNA matches it firmly. Some rows mark clone size as missing; the rest say once, few, many or name a class of expanded clone.

D gene: TRBD1; clone size: once; V gene: TRBV4-3; J gene: TRBJ1-4; CDR3 protein: CASSEPGQGLGSGKLFF; CDR3 DNA: TGCGCCAGCAGTGAGCCGGGACAGGGGTTAGGGAGCGGAAAACTGTTTTTT
D gene: NA; clone size: few; V gene: TRBV6-5; J gene: TRBJ1-1; CDR3 protein: CASSHSASTEAFF; CDR3 DNA: TGTGCCAGCAGTCACTCGGCGAGTACTGAAGCTTTCTTT
D gene: NA; clone size: NA; V gene: TRBV11-2; J gene: TRBJ2-3; CDR3 protein: CASSSRKASSADTQYF; CDR3 DNA: TGTGCCAGCAGCTCTAGGAAGGCCTCTTCCGCAGATACGCAGTATTTT
D gene: NA; clone size: NA; V gene: TRBV18; J gene: TRBJ1-5; CDR3 protein: CASSLGSDQPQHF; CDR3 DNA: TGTGCCAGCTCCCTAGGATCAGATCAGCCCCAGCATTTT
D gene: NA; clone size: NA; V gene: TRBV7-6; J gene: TRBJ2-1; CDR3 protein: CASSPRGRSEQFF; CDR3 DNA: TGTGCCAGCAGCCCCCGGGGGAGAAGTGAGCAGTTCTTC
D gene: NA; clone size: NA; V gene: TRBV7-9; J gene: TRBJ1-3; CDR3 protein: CASRGGASGNTIYF; CDR3 DNA: TGTGCCAGCAGGGGCGGGGCCTCTGGAAACACCATATATTTT
D gene: NA; clone size: NA; V gene: TRBV5-5; J gene: TRBJ1-1; CDR3 protein: CASSLSGIREAFF; CDR3 DNA: TGTGCCAGCAGCTTGTCCGGGATAAGGGAAGCTTTCTTT
D gene: NA; clone size: NA; V gene: TRBV6-1; J gene: TRBJ1-6; CDR3 protein: CASRVPEGGNSPLHF; CDR3 DNA: TGTGCCAGCAGAGTCCCCGAAGGGGGTAATTCACCCCTCCACTTT
D gene: NA; clone size: NA; V gene: TRBV2; J gene: TRBJ2-5; CDR3 protein: CASSDIRDGETQYF; CDR3 DNA: TGTGCCAGCAGTGACATCCGGGATGGAGAGACCCAGTACTTC
D gene: TRBD2; clone size: NA; V gene: TRBV7-6; J gene: TRBJ2-1; CDR3 protein: CASSPHGGRAPYEQFF; CDR3 DNA: TGTGCCAGCAGCCCCCATGGCGGGAGGGCCCCCTATGAGCAGTTCTTC
D gene: NA; clone size: NA; V gene: TRBV6-4; J gene: TRBJ1-4; CDR3 protein: CASSAVVGNEKLFF; CDR3 DNA: TGTGCCAGCAGTGCGGTCGTCGGTAATGAAAAACTGTTTTTT
D gene: NA; clone size: NA; V gene: TRBV9; J gene: TRBJ1-4; CDR3 protein: CASSVKTTNEKLFF; CDR3 DNA: TGTGCCAGCAGCGTCAAGACAACTAATGAAAAACTGTTTTTT
D gene: NA; clone size: NA; V gene: TRBV15; J gene: TRBJ1-3; CDR3 protein: CATSSQGRRAGNTIYF; CDR3 DNA: TGTGCCACCAGCAGTCAGGGACGGCGAGCTGGAAACACCATATATTTT
D gene: NA; clone size: NA; V gene: TRBV13; J gene: TRBJ2-7; CDR3 protein: CASSPSRGLVPYEQYF; CDR3 DNA: TGTGCCAGCAGCCCTTCCAGAGGGCTGGTCCCCTACGAGCAGTACTTC
D gene: NA; clone size: few; V gene: TRBV7-1; J gene: TRBJ1-4; CDR3 protein: CASSLARGFSVTINEKLFF; CDR3 DNA: TGTGCCAGCAGCTTAGCGCGGGGTTTTTCCGTAACAATCAATGAAAAACTGTTTTTT
D gene: NA; clone size: NA; V gene: TRBV6-6; J gene: TRBJ2-1; CDR3 protein: CASSYSIGGEQFF; CDR3 DNA: TGTGCCAGCAGTTACTCGATCGGGGGCGAGCAGTTCTTC
D gene: NA; clone size: NA; V gene: TRBV29-1; J gene: TRBJ2-1; CDR3 protein: CSGWGASSYNEQFF; CDR3 DNA: TGCAGCGGGTGGGGGGCGAGCTCCTACAATGAGCAGTTCTTC
D gene: NA; clone size: once; V gene: TRBV6-5; J gene: TRBJ1-2; CDR3 protein: CASSEWARPSFF; CDR3 DNA: TGTGCCAGCAGTGAATGGGCCAGGCCTTCCTTCTTC
D gene: TRBD2; clone size: NA; V gene: TRBV7-9; J gene: TRBJ2-5; CDR3 protein: CASTKRLAGPQGETQYF; CDR3 DNA: TGTGCCAGCACCAAAAGACTAGCGGGGCCTCAGGGGGAGACCCAGTACTTC
D gene: NA; clone size: NA; V gene: TRBV19; J gene: TRBJ2-3; CDR3 protein: CASSIVGTDTQYF; CDR3 DNA: TGTGCCAGTAGTATAGTGGGCACAGATACGCAGTATTTT
D gene: TRBD2; clone size: NA; V gene: TRBV29-1; J gene: TRBJ2-3; CDR3 protein: CSVREGLAEADTQYF; CDR3 DNA: TGCAGCGTTCGCGAGGGACTAGCGGAGGCAGATACGCAGTATTTT
D gene: NA; clone size: NA; V gene: TRBV7-2; J gene: TRBJ1-3; CDR3 protein: CASSFSGRGNTIYF; CDR3 DNA: TGTGCCAGCAGCTTTTCAGGGAGAGGAAACACCATATATTTT
D gene: TRBD1; clone size: NA; V gene: TRBV19; J gene: TRBJ2-6; CDR3 protein: CASSTWTGAGANVLTF; CDR3 DNA: TGTGCCAGTAGTACATGGACAGGAGCTGGGGCCAACGTCCTGACTTTC
D gene: NA; clone size: NA; V gene: TRBV10-3; J gene: TRBJ1-5; CDR3 protein: CAISEGGSNQPQHF; CDR3 DNA: TGTGCCATCAGTGAGGGGGGTAGCAATCAGCCCCAGCATTTT
D gene: NA; clone size: NA; V gene: TRBV21-1; J gene: TRBJ2-3; CDR3 protein: CASRSGGGFADTQYF; CDR3 DNA: TGTGCCAGCCGGTCCGGGGGGGGTTTCGCAGATACGCAGTATTTT
D gene: NA; clone size: NA; V gene: TRBV2; J gene: TRBJ1-2; CDR3 protein: CASSPGTRGTGYTF; CDR3 DNA: TGTGCCAGCAGTCCCGGGACGAGGGGGACCGGCTACACCTTC
D gene: NA; clone size: NA; V gene: TRBV6-1; J gene: TRBJ2-5; CDR3 protein: CASSEWGSFTETQYF; CDR3 DNA: TGTGCCAGCAGTGAATGGGGCAGCTTCACTGAGACCCAGTACTTC
D gene: TRBD1; clone size: few; V gene: TRBV9; J gene: TRBJ1-2; CDR3 protein: CASSGLSPQGNYGYTF; CDR3 DNA: TGTGCCAGCAGCGGACTCAGTCCACAGGGGAACTATGGCTACACCTTC
D gene: NA; clone size: NA; V gene: TRBV27; J gene: TRBJ2-5; CDR3 protein: CASSFRSSQETQYF; CDR3 DNA: TGTGCCAGCAGTTTTAGAAGCAGCCAAGAGACCCAGTACTTC
D gene: TRBD2; clone size: NA; V gene: TRBV7-9; J gene: TRBJ2-3; CDR3 protein: CASSTRTSGTDTQYF; CDR3 DNA: TGTGCCAGCAGCACCCGGACTAGCGGCACAGATACGCAGTATTTT
D gene: NA; clone size: NA; V gene: TRBV6-5; J gene: TRBJ1-1; CDR3 protein: CATKGGEAFF; CDR3 DNA: TGTGCCACTAAGGGGGGTGAAGCTTTCTTT
D gene: NA; clone size: NA; V gene: TRBV12-5; J gene: TRBJ2-3; CDR3 protein: CASGPRTDTQYF; CDR3 DNA: TGTGCTAGTGGTCCCCGCACAGATACGCAGTATTTT
D gene: TRBD2; clone size: NA; V gene: TRBV6-5; J gene: TRBJ2-1; CDR3 protein: CASSSTSGYNEQFF; CDR3 DNA: TGTGCCAGCAGTTCGACTAGCGGTTACAATGAGCAGTTCTTC
D gene: NA; clone size: few; V gene: TRBV5-4; J gene: TRBJ2-7; CDR3 protein: CASSVTSSYEQYF; CDR3 DNA: TGTGCCAGCAGCGTGACTAGTTCCTACGAGCAGTACTTC
D gene: TRBD2; clone size: NA; V gene: TRBV10-2; J gene: TRBJ2-1; CDR3 protein: CASSEDSGSFNEQFF; CDR3 DNA: TGCGCCAGCAGTGAGGATAGCGGGAGCTTCAATGAGCAGTTCTTC
D gene: NA; clone size: NA; V gene: TRBV6-1; J gene: TRBJ1-2; CDR3 protein: CASSEYFAGDLNGYTF; CDR3 DNA: TGTGCCAGCAGTGAATATTTCGCAGGGGACTTAAATGGCTACACCTTC
D gene: TRBD1; clone size: NA; V gene: TRBV6-5; J gene: TRBJ1-2; CDR3 protein: CASRWDRGSGYTF; CDR3 DNA: TGTGCCAGCAGGTGGGACAGGGGAAGCGGCTACACCTTC
D gene: NA; clone size: NA; V gene: TRBV6-6; J gene: TRBJ2-3; CDR3 protein: CASSYAGITDTQYF; CDR3 DNA: TGTGCCAGCAGTTACGCAGGCATCACAGATACGCAGTATTTT
D gene: TRBD2; clone size: NA; V gene: TRBV11-2; J gene: TRBJ2-3; CDR3 protein: CASSLVHSGRTDTQYF; CDR3 DNA: TGTGCCAGCAGCTTAGTACATAGCGGGAGGACAGATACGCAGTATTTT
D gene: NA; clone size: NA; V gene: TRBV11-2; J gene: TRBJ2-7; CDR3 protein: CASSLATGRAEQYF; CDR3 DNA: TGTGCCAGCAGCTTAGCCACAGGGCGCGCGGAGCAGTACTTC
D gene: NA; clone size: NA; V gene: TRBV6-6; J gene: TRBJ2-7; CDR3 protein: CASSYGGGVYEQYF; CDR3 DNA: TGTGCCAGCAGTTATGGGGGAGGTGTCTACGAGCAGTACTTC
D gene: TRBD1; clone size: NA; V gene: TRBV28; J gene: TRBJ1-6; CDR3 protein: CASSPDRVWANSPLHF; CDR3 DNA: TGTGCCAGCAGCCCGGACAGGGTTTGGGCTAATTCACCCCTCCACTTT
D gene: NA; clone size: NA; V gene: TRBV6-9; J gene: TRBJ2-7; CDR3 protein: CASRPPGRSGYEQYF; CDR3 DNA: TGTGCCAGCAGACCCCCGGGGCGGTCAGGCTACGAGCAGTACTTC
D gene: NA; clone size: NA; V gene: TRBV2; J gene: TRBJ2-3; CDR3 protein: CASSDGLSTDTQYF; CDR3 DNA: TGTGCCAGCAGTGATGGGCTGAGCACAGATACGCAGTATTTT
D gene: TRBD1; clone size: medium-sized; V gene: TRBV30; J gene: TRBJ2-3; CDR3 protein: CAWSRGQGAADTQYF; CDR3 DNA: TGTGCCTGGAGTCGCGGACAGGGGGCAGCGGATACGCAGTATTTT
D gene: NA; clone size: few; V gene: TRBV2; J gene: TRBJ2-3; CDR3 protein: CASSEASGFTDTQYF; CDR3 DNA: TGTGCCAGCAGTGAGGCTTCAGGGTTCACAGATACGCAGTATTTT
D gene: NA; clone size: NA; V gene: TRBV5-1; J gene: TRBJ2-5; CDR3 protein: CASSLVAAQQETQYF; CDR3 DNA: TGCGCCAGCAGCTTGGTAGCGGCCCAGCAAGAGACCCAGTACTTC
D gene: TRBD2; clone size: NA; V gene: TRBV18; J gene: TRBJ2-1; CDR3 protein: CASSYSGSGSYNEQFF; CDR3 DNA: TGTGCCAGCTCGTACAGCGGGAGTGGGTCCTACAATGAGCAGTTCTTC
D gene: NA; clone size: NA; V gene: TRBV9; J gene: TRBJ1-5; CDR3 protein: CASSPAVGQPQHF; CDR3 DNA: TGTGCCAGCAGCCCTGCCGTGGGTCAGCCCCAGCATTTT
D gene: NA; clone size: NA; V gene: TRBV5-6; J gene: TRBJ1-3; CDR3 protein: CASSLGAYSGNTIYF; CDR3 DNA: TGTGCCAGCAGTCTCGGGGCCTACTCTGGAAACACCATATATTTT
D gene: TRBD1; clone size: NA; V gene: TRBV6-5; J gene: TRBJ2-7; CDR3 protein: CASSYVRGHEQYF; CDR3 DNA: TGTGCCAGCAGTTACGTCAGGGGGCACGAGCAGTACTTC
D gene: NA; clone size: NA; V gene: TRBV28; J gene: TRBJ1-3; CDR3 protein: CASSLPEGSGNTIYF; CDR3 DNA: TGTGCCAGCAGTTTACCCGAGGGCTCTGGAAACACCATATATTTT
D gene: TRBD1; clone size: NA; V gene: TRBV5-1; J gene: TRBJ1-1; CDR3 protein: CASSMLDRGVGTEAFF; CDR3 DNA: TGCGCCAGCAGCATGTTAGACAGGGGAGTTGGTACTGAAGCTTTCTTT